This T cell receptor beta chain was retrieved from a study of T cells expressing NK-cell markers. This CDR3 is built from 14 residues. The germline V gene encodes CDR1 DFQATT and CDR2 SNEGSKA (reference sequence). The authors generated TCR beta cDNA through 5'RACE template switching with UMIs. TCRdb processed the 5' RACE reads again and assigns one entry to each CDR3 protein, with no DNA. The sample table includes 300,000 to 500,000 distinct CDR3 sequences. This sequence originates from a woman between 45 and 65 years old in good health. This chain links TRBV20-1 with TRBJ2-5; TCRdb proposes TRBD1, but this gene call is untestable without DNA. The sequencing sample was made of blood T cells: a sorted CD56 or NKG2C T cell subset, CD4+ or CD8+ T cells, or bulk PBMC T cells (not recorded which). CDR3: CSARVEGRQETQYF.